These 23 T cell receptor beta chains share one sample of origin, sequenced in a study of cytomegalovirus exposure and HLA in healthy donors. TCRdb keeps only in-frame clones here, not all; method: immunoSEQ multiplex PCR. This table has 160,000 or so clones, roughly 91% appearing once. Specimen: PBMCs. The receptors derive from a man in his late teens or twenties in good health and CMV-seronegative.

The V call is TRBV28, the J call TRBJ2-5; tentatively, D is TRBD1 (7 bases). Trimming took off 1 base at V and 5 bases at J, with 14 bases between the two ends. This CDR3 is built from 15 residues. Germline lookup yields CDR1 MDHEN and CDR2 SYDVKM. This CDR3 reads CASSLSTGRFETQYF. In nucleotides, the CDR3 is TGTGCCAGCAGTTTATCGACAGGGAGGTTCGAGACCCAGTACTTC.

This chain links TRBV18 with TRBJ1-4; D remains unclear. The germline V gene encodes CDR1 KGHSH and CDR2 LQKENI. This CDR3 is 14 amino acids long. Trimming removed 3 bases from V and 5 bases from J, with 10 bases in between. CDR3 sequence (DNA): TGTGCCAGCTCACCCGCTAGTGAAAATGAAAAACTGTTTTTT. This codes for CASSPASENEKLFF.

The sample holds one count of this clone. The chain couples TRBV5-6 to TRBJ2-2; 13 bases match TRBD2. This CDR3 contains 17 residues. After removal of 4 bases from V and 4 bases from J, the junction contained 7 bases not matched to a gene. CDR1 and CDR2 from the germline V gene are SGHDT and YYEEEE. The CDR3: CASSQKGLAGFTGELFF. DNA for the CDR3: TGTGCCAGCAGCCAGAAGGGACTAGCGGGGTTCACCGGGGAGCTGTTTTTT.

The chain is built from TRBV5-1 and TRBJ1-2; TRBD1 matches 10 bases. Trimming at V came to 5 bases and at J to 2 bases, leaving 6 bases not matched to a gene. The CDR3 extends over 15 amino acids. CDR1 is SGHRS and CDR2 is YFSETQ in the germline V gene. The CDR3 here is CASREGTGVNYGYTF. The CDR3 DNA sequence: TGCGCCAGCAGGGAAGGGACAGGGGTCAACTATGGCTACACCTTC.

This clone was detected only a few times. The CDR3 DNA follows: TGTGCCAGCAGCTCGGGACTAGCGGGAGGCGAGCAGTACTTC. Translated, it gives CASSSGLAGGEQYF. This chain joins TRBV5-4 and TRBJ2-7; 15 bases are shared with TRBD2. The CDR3 runs 14 residues. The J segment lost 6 bases and the V segment lost 3 bases, leaving 1 base of the junction unmatched. Germline assignment: CDR1 SGHNT and CDR2 YYREEE (reference sequence).

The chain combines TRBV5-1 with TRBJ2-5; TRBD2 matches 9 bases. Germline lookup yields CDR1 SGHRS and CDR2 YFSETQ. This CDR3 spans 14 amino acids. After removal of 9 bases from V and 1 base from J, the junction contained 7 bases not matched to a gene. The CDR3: CATGLAGSQETQYF. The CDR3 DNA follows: TGCGCCACAGGGCTAGCGGGATCCCAAGAGACCCAGTACTTC.

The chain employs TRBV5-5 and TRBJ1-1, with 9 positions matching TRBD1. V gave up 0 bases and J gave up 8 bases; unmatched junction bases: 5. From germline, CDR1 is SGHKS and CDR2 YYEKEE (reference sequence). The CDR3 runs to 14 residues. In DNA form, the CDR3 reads TGTGCCAGCAGCTTGGCAGGAGACAGGGGGGAAGCTTTCTTT. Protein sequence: CASSLAGDRGEAFF.

The CDR3 reads CASSQERSISYEQYF. CDR3 DNA sequence: TGCGCCAGCAGCCAGGAGAGGAGTATATCCTACGAGCAGTACTTC. The chain is built from TRBV4-3 and TRBJ2-7; D gene ambiguous. This CDR3 region has 15 residues. V was pared by 3 bases and J by 1 base, with 13 bases between. Germline V gene sequence: CDR1 LGHNA, CDR2 YSLEER.

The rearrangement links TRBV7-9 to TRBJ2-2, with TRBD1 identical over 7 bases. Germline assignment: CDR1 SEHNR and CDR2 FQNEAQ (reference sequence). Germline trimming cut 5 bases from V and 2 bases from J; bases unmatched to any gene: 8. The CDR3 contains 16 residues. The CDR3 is CASSPFWDSNTGELFF. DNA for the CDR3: TGTGCCAGCAGCCCTTTTTGGGACAGCAACACCGGGGAGCTGTTTTTT.

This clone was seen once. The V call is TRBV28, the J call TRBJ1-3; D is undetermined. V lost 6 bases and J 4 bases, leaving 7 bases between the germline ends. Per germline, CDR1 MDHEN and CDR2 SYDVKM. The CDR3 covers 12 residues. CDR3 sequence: CASREQGNTIYF. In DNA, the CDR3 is TGTGCCAGCAGGGAACAGGGAAACACCATATATTTT.

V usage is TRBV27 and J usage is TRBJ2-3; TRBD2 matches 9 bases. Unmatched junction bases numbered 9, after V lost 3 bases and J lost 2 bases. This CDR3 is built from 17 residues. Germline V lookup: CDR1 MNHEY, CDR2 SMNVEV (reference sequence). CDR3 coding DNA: TGTGCCAGCAGTTTCATAATAGCGGGGGCCCTCACAGATACGCAGTATTTT. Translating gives CASSFIIAGALTDTQYF.

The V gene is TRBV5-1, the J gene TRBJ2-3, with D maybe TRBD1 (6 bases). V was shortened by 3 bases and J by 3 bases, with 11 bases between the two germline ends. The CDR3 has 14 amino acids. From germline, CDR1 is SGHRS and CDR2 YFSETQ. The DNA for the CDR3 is TGCGCCAGCAGCTCGGGACACACTACAGATACGCAGTATTTT. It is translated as CASSSGHTTDTQYF. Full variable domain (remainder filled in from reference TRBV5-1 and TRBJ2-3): KAGVTQTPRYLIKTRGQQVTLSCSPISGHRSVSWYQQTPGQGLQFLFEYFSETQRNKGNFPGRFSGRQFSNSRSEMNVSTLELGDSALYLCASSSGHTTDTQYFGPGTRLTVL.

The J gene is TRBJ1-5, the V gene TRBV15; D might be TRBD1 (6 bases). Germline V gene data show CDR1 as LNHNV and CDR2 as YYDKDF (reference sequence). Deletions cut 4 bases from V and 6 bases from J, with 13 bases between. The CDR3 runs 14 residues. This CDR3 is CATSKGGPGQPQHF. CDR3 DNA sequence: TGTGCCACCAGCAAGGGGGGGCCAGGTCAGCCCCAGCATTTT. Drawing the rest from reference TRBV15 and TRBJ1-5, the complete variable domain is DAMVIQNPRYQVTQFGKPVTLSCSQTLNHNVMYWYQQKSSQAPKLLFHYYDKDFNNEADTPDNFQSRRPNTSFCFLDIRSPGLGDTAMYLCATSKGGPGQPQHFGDGTRLSIL.

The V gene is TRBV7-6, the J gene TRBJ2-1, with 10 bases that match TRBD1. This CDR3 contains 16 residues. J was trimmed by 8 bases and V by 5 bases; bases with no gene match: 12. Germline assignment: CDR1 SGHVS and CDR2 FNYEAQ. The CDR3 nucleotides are TGTGCCAGCAGCGCAGTCCCGGACAGGGGGAGGGATGAGCAGTTCTTC. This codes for CASSAVPDRGRDEQFF.

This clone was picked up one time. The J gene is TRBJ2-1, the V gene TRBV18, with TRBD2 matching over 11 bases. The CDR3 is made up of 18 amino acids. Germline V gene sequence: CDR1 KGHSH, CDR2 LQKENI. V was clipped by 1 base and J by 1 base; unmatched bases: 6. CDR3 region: CASSPRLLAGGSYNEQFF. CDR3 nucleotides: TGTGCCAGCTCACCACGCTTATTAGCGGGAGGGTCCTACAATGAGCAGTTCTTC.

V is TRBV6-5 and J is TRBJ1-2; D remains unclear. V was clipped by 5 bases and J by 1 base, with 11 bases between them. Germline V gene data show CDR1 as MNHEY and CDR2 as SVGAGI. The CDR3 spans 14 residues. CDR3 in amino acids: CASSRAGINYGYTF. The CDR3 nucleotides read TGTGCCAGCAGTCGAGCCGGGATTAACTATGGCTACACCTTC.

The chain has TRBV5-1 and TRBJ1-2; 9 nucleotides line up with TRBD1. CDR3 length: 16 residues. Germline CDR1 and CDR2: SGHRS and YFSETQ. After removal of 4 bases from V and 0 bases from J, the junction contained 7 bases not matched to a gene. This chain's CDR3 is CASSAGTGPSNYGYTF. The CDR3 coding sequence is TGCGCCAGCAGCGCCGGGACAGGGCCCTCTAACTATGGCTACACCTTC.

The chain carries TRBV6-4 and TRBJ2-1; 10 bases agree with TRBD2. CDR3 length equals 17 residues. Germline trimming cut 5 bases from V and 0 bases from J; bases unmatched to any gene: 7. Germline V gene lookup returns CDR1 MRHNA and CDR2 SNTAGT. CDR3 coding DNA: TGTGCCAGCAGTCCCGGGACTAGCGATACCTCCTACAATGAGCAGTTCTTC. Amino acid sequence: CASSPGTSDTSYNEQFF.

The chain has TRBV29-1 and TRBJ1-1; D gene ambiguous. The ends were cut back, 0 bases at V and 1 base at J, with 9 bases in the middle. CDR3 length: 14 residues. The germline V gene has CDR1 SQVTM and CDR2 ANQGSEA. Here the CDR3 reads CSVEDQEGNTEAFF. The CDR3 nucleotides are TGCAGCGTTGAAGATCAGGAGGGGAACACTGAAGCTTTCTTT.

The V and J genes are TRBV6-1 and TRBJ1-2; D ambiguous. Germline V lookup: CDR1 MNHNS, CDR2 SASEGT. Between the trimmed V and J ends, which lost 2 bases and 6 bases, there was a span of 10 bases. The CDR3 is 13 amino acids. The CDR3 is CASSETARDGYTF. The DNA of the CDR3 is TGTGCCAGCAGTGAAACTGCGCGGGATGGCTACACCTTC.

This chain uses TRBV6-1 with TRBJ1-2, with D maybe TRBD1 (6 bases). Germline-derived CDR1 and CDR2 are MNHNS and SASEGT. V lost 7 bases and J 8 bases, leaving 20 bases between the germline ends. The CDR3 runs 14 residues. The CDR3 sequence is CASIMEWGPGGYTF. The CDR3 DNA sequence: TGTGCCAGCATTATGGAGTGGGGGCCGGGCGGCTACACCTTC.

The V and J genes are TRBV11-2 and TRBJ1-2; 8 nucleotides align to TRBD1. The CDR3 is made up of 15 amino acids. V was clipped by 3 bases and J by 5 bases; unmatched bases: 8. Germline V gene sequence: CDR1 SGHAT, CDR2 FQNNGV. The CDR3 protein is CASSFDTTGGYGYTF. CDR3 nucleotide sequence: TGTGCCAGCAGCTTTGACACCACAGGGGGATATGGCTACACCTTC.

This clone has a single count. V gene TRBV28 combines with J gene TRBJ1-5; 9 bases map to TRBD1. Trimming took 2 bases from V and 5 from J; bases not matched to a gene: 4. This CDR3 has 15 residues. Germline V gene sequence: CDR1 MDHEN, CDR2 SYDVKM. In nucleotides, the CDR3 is TGTGCCAGCAGTTTAGGGACAGGGAAGGATCAGCCCCAGCATTTT. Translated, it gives CASSLGTGKDQPQHF. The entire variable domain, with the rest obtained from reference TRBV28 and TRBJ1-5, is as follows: DVKVTQSSRYLVKRTGEKVFLECVQDMDHENMFWYRQDPGLGLRLIYFSYDVKMKEKGDIPEGYSVSREKKERFSLILESASTNQTSMYLCASSLGTGKDQPQHFGDGTRLSIL.